The rows below give T cell receptor beta chains drawn from one sample of a study of vaccination effects on CD4 cells after COVID-19. For these TCRs, the target antigens are not known. The table came from immunoSEQ multiplex PCR; TCRdb's copy has only in-frame clones and leaves some out. The sample yields approximately 23,000 clones, around two thirds seen once. The sample was CD4+ T cells from PBMCs cultured with HCoV-OC43 spike peptides, taken before COVID-19 vaccination. These receptors all come from a human donor who received a COVID-19 vaccine. CDR3s include the opening cysteine and the closing phenylalanine or tryptophan. A D gene is named only where the DNA matches it firmly. Clone size appears in some rows only: once, few, many, or a class for an expanded clone.

d_gene: NA; abundance: NA; j_gene: TRBJ2-3; v_gene: TRBV24-1; CDR3aa: CATSDGDRPFTDTQYF; CDR3nt: TGTGCCACCAGTGATGGCGACAGGCCTTTCACAGATACGCAGTATTTT
d_gene: TRBD2; abundance: NA; j_gene: TRBJ2-2; v_gene: TRBV11-2; CDR3aa: CASSLVASGRFAGELFF; CDR3nt: TGTGCCAGCAGCTTAGTAGCAAGCGGGAGGTTTGCCGGGGAGCTGTTTTTT
d_gene: TRBD1; abundance: few; j_gene: TRBJ2-1; v_gene: TRBV7-9; CDR3aa: CASSFAPGTGSEQFF; CDR3nt: TGTGCCAGCAGCTTTGCTCCCGGGACAGGGAGCGAGCAGTTCTTC
d_gene: TRBD1; abundance: once; j_gene: TRBJ1-1; v_gene: TRBV11-3; CDR3aa: CASNNRGAFF; CDR3nt: TGTGCCAGCAACAACAGGGGCGCTTTCTTT
d_gene: NA; abundance: NA; j_gene: TRBJ1-1; v_gene: TRBV6-5; CDR3aa: CASSYEKGRRDTEAFF; CDR3nt: TGTGCCAGCAGTTACGAAAAGGGACGTAGGGACACTGAAGCTTTCTTT
d_gene: NA; abundance: NA; j_gene: TRBJ1-2; v_gene: TRBV30; CDR3aa: CAWSVSGDYGYTF; CDR3nt: TGTGCCTGGAGTGTTTCGGGGGACTATGGCTACACCTTC
d_gene: TRBD1; abundance: NA; j_gene: TRBJ2-7; v_gene: TRBV20-1; CDR3aa: CSASSTTGINEQYF; CDR3nt: TGCAGTGCTAGTTCTACGACAGGGATAAACGAGCAGTACTTC
d_gene: TRBD1; abundance: NA; j_gene: TRBJ1-1; v_gene: TRBV27; CDR3aa: CASISNRGLGAFF; CDR3nt: TGTGCCAGCATATCGAACAGGGGTCTGGGGGCTTTCTTT
d_gene: TRBD2; abundance: few; j_gene: TRBJ2-1; v_gene: TRBV10-3; CDR3aa: CAISERGLAGSYNEQFF; CDR3nt: TGTGCCATCAGTGAGCGGGGACTAGCGGGCTCCTACAATGAGCAGTTCTTC
d_gene: TRBD2; abundance: NA; j_gene: TRBJ2-7; v_gene: TRBV6-5; CDR3aa: CASSYSRRGGRDEQYF; CDR3nt: TGTGCCAGCAGTTACTCGAGGCGCGGGGGGCGCGACGAGCAGTACTTC
d_gene: TRBD1; abundance: NA; j_gene: TRBJ2-1; v_gene: TRBV7-9; CDR3aa: CASSSAGTGSYNEQFF; CDR3nt: TGTGCCAGCAGCTCAGCCGGGACAGGGTCCTACAATGAGCAGTTCTTC
d_gene: NA; abundance: NA; j_gene: TRBJ2-7; v_gene: TRBV6-5; CDR3aa: CASSYELGAYEQYF; CDR3nt: TGTGCCAGCAGTTACGAGTTAGGTGCCTACGAGCAGTACTTC
d_gene: TRBD1; abundance: NA; j_gene: TRBJ2-3; v_gene: TRBV7-9; CDR3aa: CASSPPTGVTDTQYF; CDR3nt: TGTGCCAGCAGCCCACCGACAGGGGTGACAGATACGCAGTATTTT
d_gene: TRBD1; abundance: NA; j_gene: TRBJ2-5; v_gene: TRBV20-1; CDR3aa: CSVGGTGDF; CDR3nt: TGCAGTGTTGGCGGGACAGGGGACTTC
d_gene: NA; abundance: NA; j_gene: TRBJ2-7; v_gene: TRBV7-9; CDR3aa: CASSPVYEQYF; CDR3nt: TGTGCCAGCAGCCCCGTCTACGAGCAGTACTTC